Each of the 18 T cell receptor beta chains below was sequenced from the same sample in a study of cytomegalovirus exposure and HLA in healthy donors. The PCR contained 60 Vbeta and 13 Jbeta primers. This table comes from immunoSEQ multiplex PCR, and its TCRdb copy is limited to in-frame clones, with some not included. This repertoire shows roughly 150,000 clones, roughly two thirds found once; its top ten account for roughly 5.4%. Sequencing was carried out using PBMCs. The source is a woman between 18 and 30 years old in good health and CMV-seropositive.

The count of this clone is one. J is TRBJ1-2 and V is TRBV5-6; 7 nucleotides agree with TRBD1. Germline V gene data show CDR1 as SGHDT and CDR2 as YYEEEE. The CDR3 loop spans 17 amino acids. V dropped 4 bases and J dropped 4; count of bases not matched to a gene: 16. For the CDR3, the DNA is TGTGCCAGCAGCCCGACCCGACAGGGTAAGGGGTCCTATGGCTACACCTTC. Translating gives CASSPTRQGKGSYGYTF. Using reference TRBV5-6 and TRBJ1-2 for the parts outside the CDR3, the full variable domain is DAGVTQSPTHLIKTRGQQVTLRCSPKSGHDTVSWYQQALGQGPQFIFQYYEEEERQRGNFPDRFSGHQFPNYSSELNVNALLLGDSALYLCASSPTRQGKGSYGYTFGSGTRLTVV.

V usage is TRBV10-3 and J usage is TRBJ1-4; D call uncertain. The germline V gene has CDR1 ENHRY and CDR2 SYGVKD. The CDR3 is 12 residues long. V was pared by 8 bases and J by 4 bases, with 8 bases between. The CDR3 loop is CAIRDINEKLFF. The CDR3, as DNA: TGTGCCATCCGGGATATTAATGAAAAACTGTTTTTT.

This clone was picked up one time. The chain combines TRBV7-9 with TRBJ1-1; possible D gene TRBD1, 6 bases. V gave up 0 bases and J gave up 8 bases, with 16 bases separating them. This CDR3 comprises 15 residues. The germline CDR1 and CDR2 sequences are SEHNR and FQNEAQ (reference sequence). CDR3 region: CASSLARGRGREAFF. In DNA form, the CDR3 reads TGTGCCAGCAGCTTAGCGCGTGGCAGGGGCAGGGAAGCTTTCTTT.

This chain joins TRBV11-2 and TRBJ2-3; a weak D match, TRBD1 (5 bases). V lost 4 bases and J lost 3, with 11 bases in between. CDR3 length: 14 residues. CDR1 and CDR2 (germline): SGHAT, FQNNGV. CDR3 bases: TGTGCCAGCAGCTACTCAGCAGGGACAGATACGCAGTATTTT. Protein: CASSYSAGTDTQYF.

This chain links TRBV7-3 with TRBJ2-2, with TRBD2 matching 12 bases. V dropped 5 bases and J dropped 6; count of bases not matched to a gene: 7. The CDR3 covers 16 residues. Germline V gives CDR1 SGHTA, CDR2 FQGTGA. CDR3: CASSPALAGGPGELFF. The DNA of the CDR3 is TGTGCCAGCAGCCCAGCCCTAGCGGGGGGGCCCGGGGAGCTGTTTTTT.

This clone was observed a handful of times. The chain carries TRBV18 and TRBJ2-1; 9 bases map to TRBD1. The CDR3 runs 16 residues. Germline loops: CDR1 KGHSH, CDR2 LQKENI. The V segment lost 6 bases and the J segment 2 bases; nucleotides outside the gene matches: 8. CDR3 coding DNA: TGTGCCAGCTCCCCTCGTCGGGACAGGGCCTACAATGAGCAGTTCTTC. As protein: CASSPRRDRAYNEQFF. Based on the CDR3 plus reference TRBV18 and TRBJ2-1, the full variable domain is NAGVMQNPRHLVRRRGQEARLRCSPMKGHSHVYWYRQLPEEGLKFMVYLQKENIIDESGMPKERFSAEFPKEGPSILRIQQVVRGDSAAYFCASSPRRDRAYNEQFFGPGTRLTVL.

The chain uses TRBV9 and TRBJ2-2, with D tentatively TRBD1 (6 bases). Germline CDR1 SGDLS, CDR2 YYNGEE. Trimming left V 3 bases short and J 1 base short, with 16 bases between. The CDR3 sequence is 17 residues long. CDR3 region: CASSASGTPRNTGELFF. The DNA for the CDR3 is TGTGCCAGCAGCGCCTCCGGGACACCGAGGAACACCGGGGAGCTGTTTTTT. Drawing the rest from reference TRBV9 and TRBJ2-2, the complete variable domain is DSGVTQTPKHLITATGQRVTLRCSPRSGDLSVYWYQQSLDQGLQFLIQYYNGEERAKGNILERFSAQQFPDLHSELNLSSLELGDSALYFCASSASGTPRNTGELFFGEGSRLTVL.

This sequence joins TRBV27 and TRBJ2-7, with 11 bases matching TRBD2. Germline V gene lookup returns CDR1 MNHEY and CDR2 SMNVEV (reference sequence). This CDR3 region has 14 residues. Germline trimming cut 6 bases from V and 4 bases from J; bases unmatched to any gene: 5. In nucleotides, the CDR3 is TGTGCCAGCAGCTTAGCGGGGGGGACGTACGAGCAGTACTTC. Amino acids: CASSLAGGTYEQYF.

CDR3 in amino acids: CSAWTGYGYTF. In nucleotides, the CDR3 is TGCAGTGCCTGGACAGGCTATGGCTACACCTTC. J is TRBJ1-2 and V is TRBV20-1; 7 nucleotides match TRBD1. CDR3 length equals 11 residues. Trimming at V came to 6 bases and at J to 4 bases, leaving 2 bases not matched to a gene. Germline loops: CDR1 DFQATT, CDR2 SNEGSKA (reference sequence).

The chain has TRBV4-3 and TRBJ2-7; tentatively, D is TRBD1 (6 bases). The germline CDR1 and CDR2 sequences are LGHNA and YSLEER. This CDR3 has 16 residues. V was trimmed by 3 bases and J by 2 bases, leaving 17 bases between them. DNA for the CDR3: TGCGCCAGCAGCCATACACTCCGGGACAAGCCCTACGAGCAGTACTTC. Translated, it gives CASSHTLRDKPYEQYF.

A single count supports this clone. This rearrangement joins TRBV18 to TRBJ1-1; no definite D call. The CDR3 spans 15 residues. Germline CDR1 KGHSH, CDR2 LQKENI. The V end lost 0 bases, the J end lost 5 bases, and 13 bases lay between the germline ends. CDR3 region: CASSPPSFGVTEAFF. The CDR3 DNA is TGTGCCAGCTCACCACCGAGCTTCGGGGTAACTGAAGCTTTCTTT.

This chain connects TRBV19 to TRBJ2-4, with D tentatively TRBD2 (5 bases). Trimming took off 8 bases at V and 9 bases at J, with 11 bases between the two ends. The germline V gene encodes CDR1 LNHDA and CDR2 SQIVND (reference sequence). The CDR3 is made up of 11 amino acids. In DNA form, the CDR3 reads TGTGCCAGTTTAGACGGAGGCATTCAGTACTTC. Protein: CASLDGGIQYF.

V usage is TRBV7-9 and J usage is TRBJ2-7; 7 bases match TRBD1. The CDR3 is 13 amino acids. The germline gives CDR1 SEHNR, CDR2 FQNEAQ (reference sequence). The trim removed 5 bases at V and 6 bases at J, leaving 7 bases unmatched. The CDR3 nucleotides read TGTGCCAGCAGCATTTCGACAGGGCCCGAGCAGTACTTC. It encodes CASSISTGPEQYF.

This clone was detected only once. The junction departs from the called germline gene at one end, perhaps through a read error. This chain uses TRBV7-9 with TRBJ1-1; the D is unclear. Germline-derived CDR1 and CDR2 are SEHNR and FQNEAQ (reference sequence). The CDR3 spans 10 residues. The CDR3 loop is CSSSSTEAFF. The CDR3 nucleotides are TGTTCCAGCAGCTCGACTGAAGCTTTCTTT.

The rearrangement joins TRBV11-2 to TRBJ2-7, with TRBD1 matching 11 bases. The CDR3 is 15 amino acids. Per germline, CDR1 SGHAT and CDR2 FQNNGV. V was pared by 5 bases and J by 9 bases, with 12 bases of the junction left unmatched. CDR3 sequence reads: CASSQHTGTGGWQYF. CDR3 nucleotides: TGTGCCAGCAGCCAACATACCGGGACAGGGGGTTGGCAGTACTTC.

The V and J genes are TRBV13 and TRBJ1-5; possibly TRBD1 for D (6 bases). The length of the CDR3 is 15 residues. Trimming pared 3 bases from V and 7 bases from J, leaving 16 bases between. In germline, CDR1 is PRHDT, CDR2 FYEKMQ (reference sequence). For the CDR3, the DNA is TGTGCCAGCAGCTTCCTGGGGGGGCTGAGGCAGCCCCAGCATTTT. Protein sequence: CASSFLGGLRQPQHF.

V is TRBV19 and J is TRBJ2-7, with 7 bases matching TRBD1. The trim removed 5 bases at V and 7 bases at J, leaving 11 bases unmatched. Germline values: CDR1 LNHDA, CDR2 SQIVND (reference sequence). The CDR3 contains 14 residues. CDR3 sequence: CASSSDRVPWEQYF. CDR3 nucleotides: TGTGCCAGTAGTTCCGACAGGGTTCCTTGGGAGCAGTACTTC.

The chain employs TRBV7-2 and TRBJ1-2, with TRBD1 as a possible D gene (5 bases). Germline CDR1 is SGHTA and CDR2 is FQGNSA. Trimming cost V 6 bases and J 3 bases, with 14 bases left between them. The CDR3 is made up of 14 amino acids. Here the CDR3 DNA reads TGTGCCAGCAGATCGGGCGGGACGGACTATGGCTACACCTTC. It specifies CASRSGGTDYGYTF.